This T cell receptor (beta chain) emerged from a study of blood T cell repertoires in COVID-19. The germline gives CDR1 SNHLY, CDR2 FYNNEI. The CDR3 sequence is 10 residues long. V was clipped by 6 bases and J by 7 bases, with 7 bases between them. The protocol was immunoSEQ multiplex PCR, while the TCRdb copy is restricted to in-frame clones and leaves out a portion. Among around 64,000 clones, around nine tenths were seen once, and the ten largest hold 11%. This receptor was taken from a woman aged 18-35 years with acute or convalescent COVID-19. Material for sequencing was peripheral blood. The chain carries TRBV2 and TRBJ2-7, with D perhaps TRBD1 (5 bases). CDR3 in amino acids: CASRKGEQYF. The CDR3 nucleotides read TGTGCCAGCAGAAAGGGGGAGCAGTACTTC.